These 12 T cell receptor beta chains originate from one sample sequenced in a study of blood T cell repertoires in COVID-19. Clones were read by immunoSEQ multiplex PCR, and TCRdb kept only the in-frame ones, dropping some. The sample includes about 88,000 clones, 90% to 95% of them seen just once. Source material: peripheral blood. These receptors were taken from a man aged 55-75 years with acute or convalescent COVID-19.

The CDR3 loop is CASSFSSNYGYTF. DNA of the CDR3: TGTGCCAGCAGTTTCTCGTCGAACTATGGCTACACCTTC. The rearrangement joins TRBV12-3 or TRBV12-4 to TRBJ1-2, with D unresolved. The CDR3 extends over 13 amino acids. V lost 3 bases to trimming and J lost 2 bases, with 7 bases between them.

The rearrangement links TRBV3-1 (or the pseudogene TRBV3-2) to TRBJ2-3; D unclear. Trimming shortened V by 1 base and J by 6 bases, and 8 bases separated the two germline ends. Looked up from germline, CDR1 is LGHDT and CDR2 is YNNKEL (reference sequence). The CDR3 extends over 13 amino acids. CDR3 protein: CASSQAVEDTQYF. CDR3 DNA: TGTGCCAGCAGCCAAGCCGTCGAGGATACGCAGTATTTT.

The gene calls are TRBV11-2 and TRBJ1-4; weak D call: TRBD1 (5 bases). V lost 1 base and J lost 8, with 17 bases in between. The CDR3 loop spans 16 amino acids. Germline values: CDR1 SGHAT, CDR2 FQNNGV. The CDR3 loop is CASSLVGGSLGEKLFF. CDR3 in DNA: TGTGCCAGCAGCTTAGTGGGGGGTTCACTAGGAGAAAAACTGTTTTTT.

The chain uses TRBV7-9 and TRBJ2-2, with TRBD1 identical over 7 bases. Germline V gene lookup returns CDR1 SEHNR and CDR2 FQNEAQ (reference sequence). Germline trimming cut 5 bases from V and 3 bases from J; bases unmatched to any gene: 6. This CDR3 spans 15 amino acids. The CDR3 reads CASSSDRVHTGELFF. CDR3 coding DNA: TGTGCCAGCAGCAGCGACAGGGTACACACCGGGGAGCTGTTTTTT.

This chain connects TRBV6-5 to TRBJ2-7; 10 positions match TRBD1. From germline, CDR1 is MNHEY and CDR2 SVGAGI. The CDR3 is 13 amino acids. V was pared by 6 bases and J by 2 bases, with 1 base of the junction left unmatched. The CDR3 DNA reads TGTGCCAGCAGAGGACAGGGGGCCTACGAGCAGTACTTC. It codes for CASRGQGAYEQYF.

J is TRBJ2-7 and V is TRBV6-5, with D perhaps matching TRBD2 (5 bases). V lost 6 bases, J lost 7 bases, and 16 bases lay in between. Germline V gene lookup returns CDR1 MNHEY and CDR2 SVGAGI. The CDR3 length is 13 residues. CDR3 in DNA: TGTGCCAGCAGCCTCCTGGAGTCGGGGGAGCAGTACTTC. It yields the protein CASSLLESGEQYF.

V is TRBV15 and J is TRBJ1-2; D may be TRBD1 (6 bases). This CDR3 is 14 amino acids long. V lost 1 base to trimming and J lost 8 bases, with 14 bases between them. Germline-derived CDR1 and CDR2 are LNHNV and YYDKDF (reference sequence). As DNA, the CDR3 is TGTGCCACCAGCAGAGGAAACAGGGCCGAAGGCTACACCTTC. It encodes CATSRGNRAEGYTF.

This rearrangement joins TRBV4-3 to TRBJ2-1, with 12 bases identical to TRBD2. CDR1 LGHNA and CDR2 YSLEER come from the germline V gene. There are 15 residues in the CDR3. V lost 1 base, J lost 5 bases, and 0 bases stayed unmatched. For the CDR3, the DNA is TGCGCCAGCAGCCAAGGGACTAGCGGGGACAATGAGCAGTTCTTC. It is translated as CASSQGTSGDNEQFF.

The chain combines TRBV11-3 with TRBJ1-1; perhaps TRBD1 as D (5 bases). The germline V and J ends were trimmed by 4 bases and 4 bases, with 16 bases remaining between them. In germline, CDR1 is SGHNT, CDR2 YENEEA. This CDR3 is 15 amino acids long. The CDR3 DNA reads as TGTGCCAGCAGCTCCCACGGGGGAGGAGGCACTGAAGCTTTCTTT. Translation gives CASSSHGGGGTEAFF.

The chain links TRBV7-9 to TRBJ2-3; 9 bases are shared with TRBD2. The V and J ends lost 5 bases and 5 bases, in that order; junction bases with no gene match: 8. This CDR3 contains 15 residues. From germline, CDR1 is SEHNR and CDR2 FQNEAQ (reference sequence). The CDR3, as DNA: TGTGCCAGCAGCCCCTGGCGGGAGGGGGGAGATACGCAGTATTTT. This encodes CASSPWREGGDTQYF.

CDR3: CASSQRGTDTQYF. DNA of the CDR3: TGTGCCAGCAGCCAGAGGGGGACAGATACGCAGTATTTT. The chain carries TRBV9 and TRBJ2-3; a possible D gene is TRBD1 (6 bases). Germline V gives CDR1 SGDLS, CDR2 YYNGEE. V shed 4 bases and J shed 3 bases, with 9 bases lying between them. The CDR3 spans 13 residues.

The CDR3 DNA sequence: TGTGCCAGCAGCTTTCTCGGTCCAGGGGACTATGGCTACACCTTC. Amino acid sequence: CASSFLGPGDYGYTF. This chain uses TRBV7-8 with TRBJ1-2, with D possibly being TRBD1 (6 bases). The germline V and J ends were trimmed by 3 bases and 3 bases, with 14 bases remaining between them. Germline CDR1 and CDR2: SGHVS and FQNEAQ. CDR3 length equals 15 residues. Supplemented by reference TRBV7-8 and TRBJ1-2, the full variable domain reads GAGVSQSPRYKVAKRGQDVALRCDPISGHVSLFWYQQALGQGPEFLTYFQNEAQLDKSGLPSDRFFAERPEGSVSTLKIQRTQQEDSAVYLCASSFLGPGDYGYTFGSGTRLTVV.